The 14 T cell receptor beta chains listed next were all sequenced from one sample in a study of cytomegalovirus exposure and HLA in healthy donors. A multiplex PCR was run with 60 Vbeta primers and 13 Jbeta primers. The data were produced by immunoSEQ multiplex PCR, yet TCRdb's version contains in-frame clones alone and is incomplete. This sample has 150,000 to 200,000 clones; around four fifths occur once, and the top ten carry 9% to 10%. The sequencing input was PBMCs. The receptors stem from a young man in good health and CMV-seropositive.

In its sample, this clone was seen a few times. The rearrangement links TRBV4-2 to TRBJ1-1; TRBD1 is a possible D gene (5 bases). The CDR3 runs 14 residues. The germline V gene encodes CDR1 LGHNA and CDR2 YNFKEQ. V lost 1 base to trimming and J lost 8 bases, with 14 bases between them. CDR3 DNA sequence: TGTGCCAGCAGCCAAGGGGGAGGGGTCCCCGAAGCTTTCTTT. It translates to CASSQGGGVPEAFF.

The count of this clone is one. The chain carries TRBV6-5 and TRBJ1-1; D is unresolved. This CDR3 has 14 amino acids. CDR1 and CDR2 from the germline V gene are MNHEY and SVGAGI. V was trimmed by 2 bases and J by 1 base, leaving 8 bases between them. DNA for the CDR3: TGTGCCAGCAGTTACAGAGTTCAGAACACTGAAGCTTTCTTT. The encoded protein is CASSYRVQNTEAFF.

This chain's CDR3 is CASRLAGGTDTQYF. The DNA for the CDR3 is TGTGCCAGCAGGCTAGCGGGAGGGACAGATACGCAGTATTTT. The chain has TRBV7-2 and TRBJ2-3; TRBD2 matches at 12 bases. The CDR3 spans 14 residues. Per germline, CDR1 SGHTA and CDR2 FQGNSA. With 6 bases clipped from V and 3 bases from J, the junction kept 1 base outside the gene matches.

This CDR3 is CASSYRDSHSPLHF. DNA of the CDR3: TGTGCCAGCAGCTACCGGGACAGTCATTCACCCCTCCACTTT. V and J are TRBV5-6 and TRBJ1-6, with 7 bases fitting TRBD1. CDR1 and CDR2 (germline): SGHDT, YYEEEE. This CDR3 comprises 14 residues. V dropped 3 bases and J dropped 8; count of bases not matched to a gene: 5.

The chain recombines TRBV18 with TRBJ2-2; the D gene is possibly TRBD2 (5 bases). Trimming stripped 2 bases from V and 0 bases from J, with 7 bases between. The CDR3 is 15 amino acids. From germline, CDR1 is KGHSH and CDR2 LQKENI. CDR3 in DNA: TGTGCCAGCTCACCATCGGGGTCGAACACCGGGGAGCTGTTTTTT. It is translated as CASSPSGSNTGELFF.

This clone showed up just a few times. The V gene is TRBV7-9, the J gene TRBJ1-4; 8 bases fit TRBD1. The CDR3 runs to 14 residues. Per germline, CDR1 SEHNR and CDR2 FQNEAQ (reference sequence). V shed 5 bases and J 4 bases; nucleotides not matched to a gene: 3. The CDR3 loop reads CASSLDRGNEKLFF. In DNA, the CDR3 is TGTGCCAGCAGCCTCGACAGGGGTAATGAAAAACTGTTTTTT.

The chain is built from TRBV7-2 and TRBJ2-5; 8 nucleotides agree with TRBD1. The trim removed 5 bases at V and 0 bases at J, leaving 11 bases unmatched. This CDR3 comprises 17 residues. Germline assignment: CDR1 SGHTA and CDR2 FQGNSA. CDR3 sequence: CASSLGQGARYQETQYF. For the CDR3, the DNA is TGTGCCAGCAGCCTTGGACAGGGCGCACGGTACCAAGAGACCCAGTACTTC.

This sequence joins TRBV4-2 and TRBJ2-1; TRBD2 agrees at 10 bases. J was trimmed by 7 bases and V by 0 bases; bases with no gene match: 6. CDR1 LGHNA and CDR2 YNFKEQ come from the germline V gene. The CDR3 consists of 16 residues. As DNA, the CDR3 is TGTGCCAGCAGCCAAGATTGGCTAGCGGGAGCAAATGAGCAGTTCTTC. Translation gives CASSQDWLAGANEQFF.

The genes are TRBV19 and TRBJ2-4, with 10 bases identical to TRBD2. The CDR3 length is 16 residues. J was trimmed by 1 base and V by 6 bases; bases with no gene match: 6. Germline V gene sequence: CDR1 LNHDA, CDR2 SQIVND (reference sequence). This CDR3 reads CASSGLAASAKNIQYF. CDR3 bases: TGTGCCAGTAGCGGACTAGCGGCTTCGGCCAAAAACATTCAGTACTTC.

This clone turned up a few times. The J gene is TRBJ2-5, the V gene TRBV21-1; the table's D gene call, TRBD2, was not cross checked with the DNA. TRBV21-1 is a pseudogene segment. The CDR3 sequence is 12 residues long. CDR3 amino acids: CASSKRQETQYF. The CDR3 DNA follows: TGTGCCAGCAGCAAGAGACAAGAGACCCAGTACTTC.

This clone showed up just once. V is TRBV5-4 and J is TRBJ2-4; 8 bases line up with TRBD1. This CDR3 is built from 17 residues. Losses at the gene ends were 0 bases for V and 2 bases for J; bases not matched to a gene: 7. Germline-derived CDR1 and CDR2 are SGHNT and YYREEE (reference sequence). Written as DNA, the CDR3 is TGTGCCAGCAGCTTGGAGTCAGGGGGCGCCTCCAAAAACATTCAGTACTTC. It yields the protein CASSLESGGASKNIQYF.

In DNA form, the CDR3 reads TGCGCCAGCAGCCAAGCCCCGGGACTAGGACGCTCCTACGAGCAGTACTTC. Amino acids: CASSQAPGLGRSYEQYF. This chain connects TRBV4-1 to TRBJ2-7, with 8 bases matching TRBD2. The J segment lost 0 bases and the V segment lost 1 base, leaving 8 bases of the junction unmatched. Germline-derived CDR1 and CDR2 are MGHRA and YSYEKL. This CDR3 spans 17 amino acids.

The CDR3, as DNA: TGCGCCAGCAGCTTTCAGGGACAGGGGAAAGGCACTGAAGCTTTCTTT. Its translation: CASSFQGQGKGTEAFF. This chain links TRBV5-1 with TRBJ1-1; 10 bases fit TRBD1. Trimming removed 2 bases from V and 4 bases from J; junction bases left unmatched: 8. Germline V lookup: CDR1 SGHRS, CDR2 YFSETQ. The CDR3 is 16 amino acids.

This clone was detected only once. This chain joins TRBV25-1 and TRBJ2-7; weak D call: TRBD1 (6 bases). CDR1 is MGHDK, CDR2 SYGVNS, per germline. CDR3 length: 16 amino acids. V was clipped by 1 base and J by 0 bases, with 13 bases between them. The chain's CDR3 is CASSESEGVLSYEQYF. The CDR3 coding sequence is TGTGCCAGCAGTGAATCCGAGGGGGTCCTCTCCTACGAGCAGTACTTC.